Sequencing of this TCR beta chain was carried out in a study of cytotoxic CD8 clonotypes in ibrutinib-treated CLL. Germline-derived CDR1 and CDR2 are SGHDT and YYEEEE. CDR3 size: 17 residues. The trim removed 1 base at V and 1 base at J, leaving 5 bases unmatched. TCRdb's copy holds only in-frame clones and misses some; the assay was immunoSEQ multiplex PCR. The repertoire includes about 76,000 clones, about 86% of them detected once, and under 6% sits in the top ten. This receptor was identified in a human donor with chronic lymphocytic leukemia. The sample here was PBMCs, taken before ibrutinib treatment. The chain links TRBV5-6 to TRBJ2-2; 9 nucleotides match TRBD2. Here the CDR3 DNA reads TGTGCCAGCAGCTTGTTAGGACTAGCGATGAACACCGGGGAGCTGTTTTTT. This translates into CASSLLGLAMNTGELFF. The whole variable domain, filled in from reference TRBV5-6 and TRBJ2-2, reads DAGVTQSPTHLIKTRGQQVTLRCSPKSGHDTVSWYQQALGQGPQFIFQYYEEEERQRGNFPDRFSGHQFPNYSSELNVNALLLGDSALYLCASSLLGLAMNTGELFFGEGSRLTVL.